This section outlines one T cell receptor (beta chain) sequence together with its context. The CDR3 runs to 13 residues. The ends were cut back, 5 bases at V and 6 bases at J, with 11 bases in the middle. Participants were aged about 18 to 89 years from about two dozen US areas. The data derive from a study of blood T cell repertoires in COVID-19. Data came from immunoSEQ multiplex PCR; TCRdb stores just in-frame clones and leaves some out. The sample contains about 330,000 clones, about 88% of which appear only once. The sequence was obtained from a woman in her 30s who had recovered from COVID-19. Sequencing was done on a sample of PBMCs or T cells enriched from blood (not recorded which). The genes are TRBV12-3 or TRBV12-4 and TRBJ2-1, with a possible D match to TRBD2 (5 bases). The CDR3 here is CASSPSGVNEQFF. The CDR3 DNA is TGTGCCAGCAGTCCCTCCGGGGTCAATGAGCAGTTCTTC.